This TCR beta chain was observed in a study of shared clonotypes between healthy human individuals. Profiling relied on immunoSEQ multiplex PCR, and the TCRdb table lists in-frame clones only, not all of them. The sample has 2 million to 3 million clones, under 95% seen once. Trimming removed 1 base from V and 7 bases from J, with 17 bases in between. The CDR3 spans 16 residues. The germline CDR1 and CDR2 sequences are MDHEN and SYDVKM. The specimen sequenced was naive CD4+ T cells from PBMCs. Noted subset: CD45RA+ positively selected. This receptor was taken from a young man in good health. Some clones in this sample may be carry-over from other donors' samples. The chain links TRBV28 to TRBJ1-5, with unresolved D. The CDR3 nucleotides read TGTGCCAGCAGTTTATCTAAGCCAAGACGGTCCCAGCCCCAGCATTTT. It specifies CASSLSKPRRSQPQHF.